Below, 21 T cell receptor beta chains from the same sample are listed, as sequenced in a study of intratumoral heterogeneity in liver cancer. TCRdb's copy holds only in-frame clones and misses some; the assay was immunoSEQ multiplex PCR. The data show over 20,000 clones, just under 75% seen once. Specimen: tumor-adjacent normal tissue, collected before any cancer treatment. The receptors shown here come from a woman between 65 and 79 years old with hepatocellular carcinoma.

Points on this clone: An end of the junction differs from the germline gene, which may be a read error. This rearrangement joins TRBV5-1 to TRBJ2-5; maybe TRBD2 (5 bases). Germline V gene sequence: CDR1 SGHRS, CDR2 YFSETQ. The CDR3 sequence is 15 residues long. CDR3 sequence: CASRFGDREQETQYF. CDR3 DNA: TGCGCCAGCCGCTTTGGGGATAGGGAGCAAGAGACCCAGTACTTC.

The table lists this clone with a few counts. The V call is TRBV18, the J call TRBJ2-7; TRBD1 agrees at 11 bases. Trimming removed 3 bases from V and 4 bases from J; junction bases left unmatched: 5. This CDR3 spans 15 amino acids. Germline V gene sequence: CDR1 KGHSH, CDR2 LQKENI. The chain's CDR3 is CASSPAGTGGYEQYF. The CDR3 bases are TGTGCCAGCTCACCGGCTGGGACAGGGGGATACGAGCAGTACTTC.

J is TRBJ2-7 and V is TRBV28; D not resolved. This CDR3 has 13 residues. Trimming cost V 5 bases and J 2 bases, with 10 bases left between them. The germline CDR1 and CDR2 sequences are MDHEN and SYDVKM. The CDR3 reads CASSAHSPYEQYF. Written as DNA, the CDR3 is TGTGCCAGCAGTGCCCACAGTCCCTACGAGCAGTACTTC.

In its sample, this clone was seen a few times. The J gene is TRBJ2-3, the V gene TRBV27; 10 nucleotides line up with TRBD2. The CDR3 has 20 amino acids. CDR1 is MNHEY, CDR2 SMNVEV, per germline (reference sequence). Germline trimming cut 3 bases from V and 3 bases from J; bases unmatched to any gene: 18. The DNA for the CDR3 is TGTGCCAGCAGTTTTGGGACAGCTTCACTAGCGGGACTTCTAACAGATACGCAGTATTTT. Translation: CASSFGTASLAGLLTDTQYF.

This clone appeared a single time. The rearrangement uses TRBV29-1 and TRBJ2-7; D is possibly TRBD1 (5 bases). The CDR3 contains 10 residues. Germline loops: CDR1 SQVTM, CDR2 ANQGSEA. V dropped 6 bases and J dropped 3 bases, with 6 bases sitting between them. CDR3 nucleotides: TGCAGCGTCGGACACTACGAGCAGTACTTC. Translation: CSVGHYEQYF.

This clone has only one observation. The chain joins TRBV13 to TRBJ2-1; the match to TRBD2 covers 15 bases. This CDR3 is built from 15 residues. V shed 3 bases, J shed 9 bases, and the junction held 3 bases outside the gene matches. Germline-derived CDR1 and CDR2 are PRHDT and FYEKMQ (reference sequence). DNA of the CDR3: TGTGCCAGCAGCTTCGGGACTAGCGGGAGGAGTGAGCAGTTCTTC. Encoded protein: CASSFGTSGRSEQFF.

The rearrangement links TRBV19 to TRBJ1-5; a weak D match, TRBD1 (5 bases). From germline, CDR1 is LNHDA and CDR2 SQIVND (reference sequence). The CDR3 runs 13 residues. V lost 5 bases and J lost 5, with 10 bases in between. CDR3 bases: TGTGCCAGTAGTCCCAGGGAGGATCAGCCCCAGCATTTT. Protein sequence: CASSPREDQPQHF.

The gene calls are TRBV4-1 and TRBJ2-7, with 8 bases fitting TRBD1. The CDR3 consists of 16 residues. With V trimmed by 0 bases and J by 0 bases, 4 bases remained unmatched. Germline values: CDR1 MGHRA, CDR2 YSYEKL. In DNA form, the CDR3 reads TGCGCCAGCAGCCAAGAGAGGACAGGGAGCTCCTACGAGCAGTACTTC. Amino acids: CASSQERTGSSYEQYF.

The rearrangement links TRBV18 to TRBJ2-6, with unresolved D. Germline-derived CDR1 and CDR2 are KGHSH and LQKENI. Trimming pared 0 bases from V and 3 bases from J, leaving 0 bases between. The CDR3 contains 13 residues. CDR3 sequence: CASSPPGANVLTF. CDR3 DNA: TGTGCCAGCTCACCACCTGGGGCCAACGTCCTGACTTTC.

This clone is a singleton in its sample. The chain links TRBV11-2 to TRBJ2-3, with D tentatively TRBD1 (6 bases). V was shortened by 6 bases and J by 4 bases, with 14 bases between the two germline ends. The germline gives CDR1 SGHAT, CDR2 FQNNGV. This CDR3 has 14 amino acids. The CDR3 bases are TGTGCCAGCAGTCCGAGTTCAGGGGCAGATACGCAGTATTTT. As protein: CASSPSSGADTQYF.

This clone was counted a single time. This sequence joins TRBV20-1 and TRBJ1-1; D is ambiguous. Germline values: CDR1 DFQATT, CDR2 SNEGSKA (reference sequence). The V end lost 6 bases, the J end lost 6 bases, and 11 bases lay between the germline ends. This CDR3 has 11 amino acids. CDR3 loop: CSARDLSEAFF. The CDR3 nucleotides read TGCAGTGCCCGAGATCTTTCTGAAGCTTTCTTT.

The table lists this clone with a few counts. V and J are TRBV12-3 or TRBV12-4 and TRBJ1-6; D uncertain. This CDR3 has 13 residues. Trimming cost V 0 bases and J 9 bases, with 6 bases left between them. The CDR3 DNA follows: TGTGCCAGCAGTTTAGCGCGGGGTTCACCCCTCCACTTT. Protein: CASSLARGSPLHF.

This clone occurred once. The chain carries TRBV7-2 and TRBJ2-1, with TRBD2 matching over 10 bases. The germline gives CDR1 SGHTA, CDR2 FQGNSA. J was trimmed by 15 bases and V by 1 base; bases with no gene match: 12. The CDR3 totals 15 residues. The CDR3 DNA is TGTGCCAGCAGCTTAGTAATCGGGACTAGCGAGGTGTCGTTCTTC. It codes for CASSLVIGTSEVSFF. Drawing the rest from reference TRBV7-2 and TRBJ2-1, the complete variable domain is GAGVSQSPSNKVTEKGKDVELRCDPISGHTALYWYRQSLGQGLEFLIYFQGNSAPDKSGLPSDRFSAERTGGSVSTLTIQRTQQEDSAVYLCASSLVIGTSEVSFFGPGTRLTVL.

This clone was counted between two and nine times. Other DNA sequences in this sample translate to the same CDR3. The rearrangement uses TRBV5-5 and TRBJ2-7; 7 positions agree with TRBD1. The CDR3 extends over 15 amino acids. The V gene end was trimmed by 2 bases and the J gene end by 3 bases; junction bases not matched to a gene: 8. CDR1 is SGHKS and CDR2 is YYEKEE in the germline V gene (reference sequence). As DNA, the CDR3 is TGTGCCAGCAGCTTCTCCGACAGGGTGGACTACGAGCAGTACTTC. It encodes CASSFSDRVDYEQYF.

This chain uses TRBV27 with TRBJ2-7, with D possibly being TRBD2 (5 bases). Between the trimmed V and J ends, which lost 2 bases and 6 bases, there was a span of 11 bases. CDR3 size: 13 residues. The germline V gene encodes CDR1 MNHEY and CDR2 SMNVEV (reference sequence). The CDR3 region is CASSLTGEREQYF. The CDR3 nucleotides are TGTGCCAGCAGTTTAACCGGGGAGCGCGAGCAGTACTTC.

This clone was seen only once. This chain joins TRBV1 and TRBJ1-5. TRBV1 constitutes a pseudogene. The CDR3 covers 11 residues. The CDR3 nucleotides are TGCACCACTGGCGGCAATCAGCCCCAGCATTTT. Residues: CTTGGNQPQHF.

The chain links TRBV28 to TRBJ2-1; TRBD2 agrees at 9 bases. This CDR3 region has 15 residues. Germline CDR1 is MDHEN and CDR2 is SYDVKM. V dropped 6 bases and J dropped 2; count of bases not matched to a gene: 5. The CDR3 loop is CASSRRLAAYNEQFF. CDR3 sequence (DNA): TGTGCCAGCAGCCGGAGACTAGCGGCCTACAATGAGCAGTTCTTC.

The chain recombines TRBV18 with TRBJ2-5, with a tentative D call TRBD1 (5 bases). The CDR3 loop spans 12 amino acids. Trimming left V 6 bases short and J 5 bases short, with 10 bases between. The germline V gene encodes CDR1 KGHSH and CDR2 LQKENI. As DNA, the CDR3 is TGTGCCAGCTCCGCACAGGACGAGACCCAGTACTTC. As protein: CASSAQDETQYF.

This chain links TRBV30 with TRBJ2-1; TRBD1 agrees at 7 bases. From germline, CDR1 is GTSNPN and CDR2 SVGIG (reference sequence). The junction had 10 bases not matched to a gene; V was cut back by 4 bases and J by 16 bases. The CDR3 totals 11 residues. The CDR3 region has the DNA TGTGCCTGGACGGGTTCCAGGGGGTGCTTCTTC. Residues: CAWTGSRGCFF. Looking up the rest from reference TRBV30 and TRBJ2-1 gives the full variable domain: SQTIHQWPATLVQPVGSPLSLECTVEGTSNPNLYWYRQAAGRGLQLLFYSVGIGQISSEVPQNLSASRPQDRQFILSSKKLLLSDSGFYLCAWTGSRGCFFGPGTRLTVL.

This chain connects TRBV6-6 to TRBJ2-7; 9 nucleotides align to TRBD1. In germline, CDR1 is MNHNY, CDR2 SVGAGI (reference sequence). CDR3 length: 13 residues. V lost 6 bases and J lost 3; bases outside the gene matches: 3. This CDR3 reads CASRQGQGYEQYF. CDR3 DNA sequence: TGTGCCAGCAGACAGGGACAGGGCTACGAGCAGTACTTC.

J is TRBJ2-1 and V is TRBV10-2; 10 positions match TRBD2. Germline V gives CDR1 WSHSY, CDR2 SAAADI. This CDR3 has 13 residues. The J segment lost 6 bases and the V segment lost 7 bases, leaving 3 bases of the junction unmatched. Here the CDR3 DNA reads TGCGCCAGCACTCTAGCGGGAGCCAATGAGCAGTTCTTC. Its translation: CASTLAGANEQFF.